This T cell receptor (beta chain) was documented in a study of molecular identifiers for immune sequencing clone quantification. Study at large: Four of five splits of RNA from approximately 20,000 or 98,000 naive CD8 cells were sequenced in replicates.

This clonotype was found many times. The bulk TCR libraries were made with methods described before and with listed TCR primers. TCRdb re-derived calls from the PCR reads in MiXCR, one entry per CDR3 protein. The data contain 460,000 or so distinct CDR3 sequences, 20% to 25% of them singletons. What was sequenced was naive CD8+ T cells from blood, with Jurkat cell RNA spiked in. Subset reported: FACS-sorted CD8+CD4-CCR7+CD45RA+ naive T cells. This sequence was found in a human donor in good health. Some libraries in this study had Jurkat cell RNA spiked in.

CDR3 nucleotides: TGCGCCAGCAGCCAAGCTCAGGGAGGTTTCCTCACAGATACGCAGTATTTT. It yields the protein CASSQAQGGFLTDTQYF. The V and J genes are TRBV4-1 and TRBJ2-3; a weak D match, TRBD2 (6 bases). V was pared by 1 base and J by 2 bases, with 16 bases between. This CDR3 spans 17 amino acids. CDR1 is MGHRA and CDR2 is YSYEKL in the germline V gene.